This TCR beta chain was profiled in a study of beta chain features in type 1 diabetes. Points from the study as a whole: All four CD4+ subsets of Type 1 diabetes patients contained TCRB CDR3s that were moderately but significantly shorter.

The CDR3 is made up of 15 amino acids. Deletions cut 10 bases from V and 7 bases from J, with 26 bases between. Germline V gives CDR1 MNHEY, CDR2 SMNVEV (reference sequence). On this clone: Its antigen is currently unknown.

Since all of the isolated RNA was reverse transcribed, expressed TCRB transcripts were what got sequenced. Method: immunoSEQ multiplex PCR; TCRdb's copy keeps in-frame clones and lacks some. The sample shows hundreds of thousands of clones, 10% to 15% of them seen only once. Sequencing used naive CD4+ T cells from blood. This receptor was identified in a young man with type 1 diabetes. V usage is TRBV27 and J usage is TRBJ2-7; D perhaps matches TRBD1 (6 bases). CDR3 sequence (DNA): TGTGCCACCGCACCGGCTGGACAGCACTACGAGGAGCAGTACTTC. Encoded protein: CATAPAGQHYEEQYF.